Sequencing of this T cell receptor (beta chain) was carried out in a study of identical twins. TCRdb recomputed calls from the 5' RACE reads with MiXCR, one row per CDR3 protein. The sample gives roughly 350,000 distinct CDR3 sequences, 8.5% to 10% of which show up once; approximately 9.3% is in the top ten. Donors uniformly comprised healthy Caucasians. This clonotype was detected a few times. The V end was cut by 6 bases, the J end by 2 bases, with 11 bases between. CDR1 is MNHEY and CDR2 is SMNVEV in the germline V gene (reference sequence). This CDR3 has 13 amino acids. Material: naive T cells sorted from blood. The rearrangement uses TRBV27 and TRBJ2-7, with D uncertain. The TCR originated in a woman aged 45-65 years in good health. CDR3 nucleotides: TGTGCCAGCAGCCCCCTATGCGCCTACGAGCAGTACGTC. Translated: CASSPLCAYEQYV.